Presented here are 31 T cell receptor beta chains from one specimen sequenced in a study of metastatic and nonmetastatic thyroid tumors. Through MiXCR, TCRdb re-clonotyped the PCR reads. The sample contains roughly 27,000 clones, 24% of which appear only once. None of the patients had undergone any treatment ahead of thyroid surgery. Sequenced input: blood. These receptors came from a female donor with papillary thyroid cancer or a benign thyroid nodule (not recorded which). Some clones in this sample may be carry-over from other donors' samples.

Many counts were recorded for this clone. The CDR3 DNA follows: TGTGCCAGCAGTTTTAATGCGAACACCGGGGAGCTGTTTTTT. It is translated as CASSFNANTGELFF. J is TRBJ2-2 and V is TRBV12-3 or TRBV12-4; D is ambiguous. The CDR3 contains 14 residues. V lost 3 bases to trimming and J lost 0 bases, with 5 bases between them.

The chain couples TRBV7-8 to TRBJ2-7, with 9 bases matching TRBD1. Germline V CDR1 and CDR2: SGHVS, FQNEAQ. CDR3 length equals 14 residues. After removal of 6 bases from V and 3 bases from J, the junction contained 6 bases not matched to a gene. CDR3 protein: CASSPGQGIYEQYF. Written as DNA, the CDR3 is TGTGCCAGCAGTCCGGGACAGGGTATCTACGAGCAGTACTTC.

This clone occurred many times. The rearrangement links TRBV11-2 to TRBJ1-2; D uncertain. Germline values: CDR1 SGHAT, CDR2 FQNNGV. The CDR3 runs 12 residues. V dropped 2 bases and J dropped 10 bases, with 11 bases sitting between them. CDR3 protein: CASSLNARDYTF. The CDR3 DNA reads TGTGCCAGCAGCTTAAACGCGAGGGACTACACCTTC.

This clone was counted ten times or more. This chain links TRBV4-2 with TRBJ2-5; 14 bases agree with TRBD2. Germline trimming cut 1 base from V and 5 bases from J; bases unmatched to any gene: 3. CDR1 is LGHNA and CDR2 is YNFKEQ in the germline V gene. This CDR3 comprises 16 residues. The CDR3 protein is CASSQGLAGGVETQYF. CDR3 nucleotides: TGTGCCAGCAGCCAAGGACTAGCGGGAGGGGTGGAGACCCAGTACTTC.

This clone is medium-sized in the sample. The DNA of the CDR3 is TGTGCCAGCAGGGACAGAGCCTACGAGCAGTACTTC. This encodes CASRDRAYEQYF. This chain links TRBV28 with TRBJ2-7; D perhaps matches TRBD1 (6 bases). Looked up from germline, CDR1 is MDHEN and CDR2 is SYDVKM. V was shortened by 6 bases and J by 2 bases, with 8 bases between the two germline ends. The CDR3 consists of 12 residues.

The chain carries TRBV9 and TRBJ1-1; D not resolved. Germline CDR1 reads SGDLS; CDR2 reads YYNGEE. This CDR3 contains 15 residues. V was clipped by 3 bases and J by 3 bases, with 15 bases between them. The CDR3 nucleotides read TGTGCCAGCAGCGCACAAGTGGGTCGTGACACTGAAGCTTTCTTT. Its protein product is CASSAQVGRDTEAFF.

This clone was observed a handful of times. CDR3 residues: CASSRTGAGNTIYF. CDR3 DNA sequence: TGTGCCAGCAGTCGCACAGGGGCCGGAAACACCATATATTTT. The J gene is TRBJ1-3, the V gene TRBV28, with 7 bases lining up with TRBD1. V lost 5 bases and J lost 4; bases outside the gene matches: 5. Per germline, CDR1 MDHEN and CDR2 SYDVKM. This CDR3 is built from 14 residues.

This clone showed up just a few times. V gene TRBV24-1 combines with J gene TRBJ2-2, with unresolved D. There are 13 residues in the CDR3. Germline assignment: CDR1 KGHDR and CDR2 SFDVKD. V was shortened by 9 bases and J by 0 bases, with 7 bases between the two germline ends. This chain's CDR3 is CATEFTNTGELFF. CDR3 coding DNA: TGTGCCACCGAGTTTACGAACACCGGGGAGCTGTTTTTT.

This clone was counted many times. The rearrangement uses TRBV5-4 and TRBJ1-2; possible D gene TRBD1, 5 bases. Trimming shortened V by 0 bases and J by 4 bases, and 7 bases separated the two germline ends. Germline CDR1 reads SGHNT; CDR2 reads YYREEE (reference sequence). This CDR3 has 13 amino acids. CDR3 nucleotides: TGTGCCAGCAGCTTGGGAGGGGCCTATGGCTACACCTTC. Translation gives CASSLGGAYGYTF.

This clone has only a few counts. One end of the junction is discordant with germline, which a read error may explain. The V and J genes are TRBV12-3 or TRBV12-4 and TRBJ2-7; TRBD2 is a possible D gene (6 bases). This CDR3 is 16 amino acids long. The CDR3 DNA sequence: TGTTCCAGCAGTTCGAGCCCTGGGACTGTCTCCTACGAGCAGTACTTC. It specifies CSSSSSPGTVSYEQYF.

The rearrangement links TRBV27 to TRBJ2-1; D remains unclear. The germline gives CDR1 MNHEY, CDR2 SMNVEV (reference sequence). The CDR3 totals 12 residues. With 5 bases removed from V and 15 bases from J, the gap between germline ends came to 17 bases. CDR3: CASSKAPPLAFF. CDR3 in DNA: TGTGCCAGCAGTAAGGCGCCCCCGCTTGCGTTCTTC.

As for this clone: Compared with germline, one end of the junction differs, possibly owing to a read error. The rearrangement links TRBV5-1 to TRBJ2-1, with 8 bases identical to TRBD2. The length of the CDR3 is 15 residues. In germline, CDR1 is SGHRS, CDR2 YFSETQ. CDR3 DNA sequence: TGCGCCAGCAGCTTGGAGGGACTAGTCTACCATGAGCAGTTCTTC. It specifies CASSLEGLVYHEQFF.

The J gene is TRBJ2-1, the V gene TRBV7-2; no definite D call. The germline V gene encodes CDR1 SGHTA and CDR2 FQGNSA. The V and J ends lost 2 bases and 14 bases respectively, with 16 bases between them. The CDR3 extends over 13 amino acids. The CDR3 here is CASSLCIGANEFF. DNA for the CDR3: TGTGCCAGCAGCTTATGCATCGGTGCGAATGAGTTCTTC. Full variable domain (outside the CDR3, taken from reference TRBV7-2 and TRBJ2-1): GAGVSQSPSNKVTEKGKDVELRCDPISGHTALYWYRQSLGQGLEFLIYFQGNSAPDKSGLPSDRFSAERTGGSVSTLTIQRTQQEDSAVYLCASSLCIGANEFFGPGTRLTVL.

This chain connects TRBV5-8 to TRBJ2-7; D is perhaps TRBD2 (6 bases). V lost 0 bases and J 7 bases, leaving 14 bases between the germline ends. Germline V gene lookup returns CDR1 SGHTS and CDR2 YDEGEE. The CDR3 spans 14 residues. CDR3 bases: TGTGCCAGCAGCTTGGCGGGAGCGCTTGGTGAGCAGTACTTC. It encodes CASSLAGALGEQYF.

By frequency in the sample, this clone is medium-sized. The genes are TRBV7-2 and TRBJ2-7; D remains ambiguous. The CDR3 spans 12 residues. The germline V gene has CDR1 SGHTA and CDR2 FQGNSA. The ends were cut back, 4 bases at V and 1 base at J, with 5 bases in the middle. The DNA of the CDR3 is TGTGCCAGCAGCTCTTTGTCCTACGAGCAGTACTTC. Amino acid sequence: CASSSLSYEQYF.

This clone is judged medium-sized. This sequence joins TRBV6-1 and TRBJ1-2; D gene uncertain. Trimming stripped 5 bases from V and 3 bases from J, with 10 bases between. This CDR3 comprises 13 residues. Per germline, CDR1 MNHNS and CDR2 SASEGT. CDR3 sequence (DNA): TGTGCCAGCAGTCCGGACGGAGACTATGGCTACACCTTC. Protein product: CASSPDGDYGYTF.

This clone has ten or more counts. This chain connects TRBV9 to TRBJ1-1; unclear D gene. This CDR3 is built from 13 residues. The V end lost 7 bases, the J end lost 2 bases, and 12 bases lay between the germline ends. Germline CDR1 and CDR2: SGDLS and YYNGEE. The CDR3 loop reads CASSWAENTEAFF. In nucleotides, the CDR3 is TGTGCCAGCTCCTGGGCAGAAAACACTGAAGCTTTCTTT.

This chain joins TRBV6-2 or TRBV6-3 and TRBJ2-5, with TRBD2 as a possible D gene (6 bases). V lost 7 bases, J lost 4 bases, and 13 bases lay in between. The CDR3 covers 13 residues. Germline CDR1 and CDR2: MNHEY and SVGEGT. The CDR3 nucleotides read TGTGCCAGCAATCGTCGGGAGCCAGAGACCCAGTACTTC. The encoded protein is CASNRREPETQYF.

J is TRBJ2-3 and V is TRBV3-1; 8 nucleotides line up with TRBD2. Germline trimming cut 1 base from V and 2 bases from J; bases unmatched to any gene: 8. CDR1 and CDR2 from the germline V gene are LGHDT and YNNKEL (reference sequence). The CDR3 sequence is 17 residues long. The CDR3 nucleotides read TGTGCCAGCAGCCAAGCCCCTCTAGCGGGCCTCACAGATACGCAGTATTTT. This sequence encodes CASSQAPLAGLTDTQYF.

This clone was recorded many times. The chain employs TRBV29-1 and TRBJ2-1; 8 positions agree with TRBD1. Germline V CDR1 and CDR2: SQVTM, ANQGSEA. CDR3 length: 12 amino acids. The V and J ends lost 4 bases and 8 bases, in that order; junction bases with no gene match: 4. CDR3 DNA: TGCAGCGTTGTTAAACAGGGGGATGAGCAGTTCTTC. This codes for CSVVKQGDEQFF.

In this sample, this clone turned up many times. The chain couples TRBV6-1 to TRBJ2-7; 8 bases align to TRBD1. Germline CDR1 reads MNHNS; CDR2 reads SASEGT. Losses at the gene ends were 6 bases for V and 2 bases for J; bases not matched to a gene: 9. The CDR3 totals 15 residues. The CDR3, as DNA: TGTGCCAGCAGAACCAGACAGGGGCGGACCTACGAGCAGTACTTC. Translating it yields CASRTRQGRTYEQYF.

At least ten counts were recorded for this clone. The V and J genes are TRBV7-8 and TRBJ2-2; D is possibly TRBD1 or TRBD2 (7 bases each). V was pared by 5 bases and J by 7 bases, with 20 bases between. CDR3 length equals 16 residues. CDR1 is SGHVS and CDR2 is FQNEAQ in the germline V gene. The CDR3 DNA reads TGTGCCAGCAGCCACAGGGGAGGGCCGGGTGGCGGGGAGCTGTTTTTT. This translates into CASSHRGGPGGGELFF.

V and J are TRBV12-5 and TRBJ2-7; weak D call: TRBD2 (7 bases). The germline V gene encodes CDR1 LGHNT and CDR2 FRNRAP. This CDR3 has 13 amino acids. Trimming took off 6 bases at V and 7 bases at J, with 16 bases between the two ends. The CDR3 here is CASGHPGGGEQYF. The CDR3 DNA reads as TGTGCTAGTGGCCACCCGGGGGGCGGAGAGCAGTACTTC.

The genes are TRBV11-2 and TRBJ2-3; unclear D gene. V lost 6 bases and J lost 5, with 12 bases in between. The germline CDR1 and CDR2 sequences are SGHAT and FQNNGV. There are 13 residues in the CDR3. The DNA for the CDR3 is TGTGCCAGCAGTGTAAGGCGCAAAGATACGCAGTATTTT. This gives the protein CASSVRRKDTQYF.

A word on this clone: One junction end disagrees with the germline gene, perhaps due to a read error. The V and J genes are TRBV6-2 or TRBV6-3 and TRBJ1-1, with D unclear. The germline V gene encodes CDR1 MNHEY and CDR2 SVGEGT. There are 13 residues in the CDR3. The CDR3 region is CASNYSFHSEAFF. DNA of the CDR3: TGTGCCAGCAATTACAGTTTTCATAGTGAAGCTTTCTTT.

This clone was picked up many times. The chain carries TRBV19 and TRBJ2-7, with TRBD1 identical over 7 bases. Germline lookup yields CDR1 LNHDA and CDR2 SQIVND (reference sequence). This CDR3 has 13 residues. The V and J ends lost 8 bases and 1 base, in that order; junction bases with no gene match: 5. This CDR3 reads CASRDSVSYEQYF. Here the CDR3 DNA reads TGTGCCAGTCGGGACAGTGTATCCTACGAGCAGTACTTC.

The chain joins TRBV28 to TRBJ2-3, with D uncertain. The CDR3 runs to 15 residues. V lost 3 bases, J lost 4 bases, and 14 bases lay in between. The germline CDR1 and CDR2 sequences are MDHEN and SYDVKM. The CDR3 spells CASSFGSRRADTQYF. CDR3 DNA: TGTGCCAGCAGTTTCGGTAGCAGGAGAGCAGATACGCAGTATTTT.

The table lists this clone with a few counts. V usage is TRBV28 and J usage is TRBJ1-2; TRBD1 might be the D (5 bases). The CDR3 spans 14 residues. The germline V gene encodes CDR1 MDHEN and CDR2 SYDVKM. Trimming stripped 3 bases from V and 4 bases from J, with 12 bases between. CDR3 residues: CASSFRGLGYGYTF. The CDR3 DNA sequence: TGTGCCAGCAGTTTTAGGGGACTAGGCTATGGCTACACCTTC.

By sample fraction, this clone is medium-sized. The chain couples TRBV7-2 to TRBJ2-7, with D tentatively TRBD2 (6 bases). Germline CDR1 reads SGHTA; CDR2 reads FQGNSA. This CDR3 has 15 residues. The ends were cut back, 7 bases at V and 0 bases at J, with 16 bases in the middle. Here the CDR3 reads CASTPGERISYEQYF. CDR3 bases: TGTGCCAGCACCCCGGGAGAGCGAATCTCCTACGAGCAGTACTTC.

This clone was seen at least ten times. The chain joins TRBV19 to TRBJ2-5, with TRBD1 matching 10 bases. The length of the CDR3 is 15 residues. J gave up 1 base and V 1 base, and 0 bases lay outside the gene matches. Germline V gives CDR1 LNHDA, CDR2 SQIVND (reference sequence). The DNA for the CDR3 is TGTGCCAGTAGTATAGGGACAGGGGGCCAAGAGACCCAGTACTTC. This codes for CASSIGTGGQETQYF.

This clone was counted only a few times. At one end the junction does not follow the germline gene, possibly because of a read error. The chain uses TRBV6-1 and TRBJ2-2, with D perhaps being TRBD1 or TRBD2 (5 bases each). The CDR3 extends over 12 amino acids. Germline CDR1 reads MNHNS; CDR2 reads SASEGT. The CDR3 is CASRRPVGDLFF. CDR3 in DNA: TGTGCCAGCAGACGTCCAGTGGGGGATCTGTTTTTT.